Listed below are T cell receptor beta chains from one sample, sequenced in a study of cytomegalovirus exposure and HLA in healthy donors. Sequenced by immunoSEQ multiplex PCR; TCRdb stores in-frame clones only, minus some. The sample has around 140,000 clones, roughly three fifths seen once. The sequencing sample was made of PBMCs. The receptors here all came from a male donor in good health and CMV-seronegative. The CDR3 runs from the conserved cysteine through the conserved F or W. D genes are given only for firm matches. Some rows have no size entry. The others give once, few or many, or a class for an expanded clone.

>.|TRBJ1-2|.|TRBV25-1
CATPGLVYGYTF
TGTGCCACCCCGGGTTTGGTCTATGGCTACACCTTC
>.|TRBJ2-3|.|TRBV5-1
CASSPGFPGYTQYF
TGCGCCAGCAGCCCCGGGTTCCCGGGGTATACGCAGTATTTT
>few|TRBJ2-1|TRBD1|TRBV6-6
CASAYRDSRFF
TGTGCCAGCGCTTACCGGGACAGTCGGTTCTTC
>.|TRBJ1-1|.|TRBV10-3
CAISDGATFSEAFF
TGTGCCATCAGTGACGGTGCCACCTTCTCTGAAGCTTTCTTT
>.|TRBJ2-5|TRBD1|TRBV6-1
CASSEWTGEGETQYF
TGTGCCAGCAGTGAATGGACAGGGGAAGGAGAGACCCAGTACTTC
>.|TRBJ1-1|.|TRBV5-1
CASSLVGVEAFF
TGCGCCAGCAGCCTCGTGGGAGTTGAGGCTTTCTTT
>.|TRBJ2-3|.|TRBV10-1
CATSASTDTQYF
TGCGCCACTAGTGCTAGCACAGATACGCAGTATTTT
>.|TRBJ2-7|TRBD1|TRBV7-9
CASSSSWRQGAYEQYF
TGTGCCAGCAGCTCGAGCTGGAGACAGGGAGCCTACGAGCAGTACTTC
>few|TRBJ1-1|.|TRBV28
CASRVSGFSGGTEAFF
TGTGCCAGCAGAGTCTCCGGGTTTTCAGGAGGCACTGAAGCTTTCTTT
>few|TRBJ1-3|.|TRBV19
CASSITGSGNTIYF
TGTGCCAGTAGTATTACAGGGTCGGGAAACACCATATATTTT
>few|TRBJ1-1|TRBD1|TRBV6-5
CASSSTGVLSTEAFF
TGTGCCAGCAGTTCCACAGGGGTTCTTTCCACTGAAGCTTTCTTT
>.|TRBJ2-3|TRBD2|TRBV25-1
CASSPGTTSTDTQYF
TGTGCCAGCTCCCCCGGGACTACTAGCACAGATACGCAGTATTTT
>.|TRBJ1-5|TRBD1|TRBV4-2
CASSLDPGQTNQPQHF
TGTGCCAGCAGCCTAGACCCGGGACAGACAAATCAGCCCCAGCATTTT
>.|TRBJ1-1|.|TRBV11-2
CASSSRGTEAFF
TGTGCCAGCAGCTCCCGGGGCACTGAAGCTTTCTTT
>.|TRBJ1-2|.|TRBV28
CASSSWVRTDVNYGYTF
TGTGCCAGCAGTTCTTGGGTGCGGACAGATGTTAACTATGGCTACACCTTC